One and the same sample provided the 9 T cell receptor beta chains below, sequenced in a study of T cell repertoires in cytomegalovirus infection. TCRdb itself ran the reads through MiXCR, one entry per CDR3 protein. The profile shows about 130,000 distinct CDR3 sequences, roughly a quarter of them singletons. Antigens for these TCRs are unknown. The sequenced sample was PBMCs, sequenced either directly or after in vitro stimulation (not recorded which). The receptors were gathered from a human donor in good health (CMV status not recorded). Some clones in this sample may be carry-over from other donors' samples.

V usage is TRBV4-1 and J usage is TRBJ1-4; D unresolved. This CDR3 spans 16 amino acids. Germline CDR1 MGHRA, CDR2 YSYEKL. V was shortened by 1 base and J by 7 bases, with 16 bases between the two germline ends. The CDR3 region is CASSQVVDLLSEKLFF. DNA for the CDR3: TGCGCCAGCAGCCAAGTGGTGGACCTACTCTCTGAAAAACTGTTTTTT.

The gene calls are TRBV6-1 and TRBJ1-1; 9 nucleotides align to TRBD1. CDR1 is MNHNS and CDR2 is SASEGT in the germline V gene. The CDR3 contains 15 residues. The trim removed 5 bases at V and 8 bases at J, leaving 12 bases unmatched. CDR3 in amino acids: CASSTPTGGSLEAFF. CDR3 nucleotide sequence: TGTGCCAGCAGTACGCCGACAGGGGGGTCGCTAGAAGCTTTCTTT.

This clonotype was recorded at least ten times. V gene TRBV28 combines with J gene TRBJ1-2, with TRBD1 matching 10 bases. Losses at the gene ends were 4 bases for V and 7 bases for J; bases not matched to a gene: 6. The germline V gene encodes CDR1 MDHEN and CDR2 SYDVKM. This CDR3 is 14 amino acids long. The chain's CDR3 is CASSSGTGAGGYTF. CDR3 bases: TGTGCCAGCAGTTCGGGGACAGGGGCTGGTGGCTACACCTTC.

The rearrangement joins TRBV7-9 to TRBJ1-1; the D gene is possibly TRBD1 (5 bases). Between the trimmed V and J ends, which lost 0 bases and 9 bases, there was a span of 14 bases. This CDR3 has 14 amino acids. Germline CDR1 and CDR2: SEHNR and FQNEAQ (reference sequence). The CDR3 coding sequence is TGTGCCAGCAGCTTAGCAGGGGATTATAGCCAAGCTTTCTTT. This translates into CASSLAGDYSQAFF.

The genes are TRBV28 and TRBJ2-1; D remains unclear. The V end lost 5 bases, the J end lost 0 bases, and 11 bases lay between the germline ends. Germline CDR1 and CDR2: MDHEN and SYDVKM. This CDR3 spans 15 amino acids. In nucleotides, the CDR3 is TGTGCCAGCAGTCCGACTTTCTTCTCCTACAATGAGCAGTTCTTC. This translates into CASSPTFFSYNEQFF.

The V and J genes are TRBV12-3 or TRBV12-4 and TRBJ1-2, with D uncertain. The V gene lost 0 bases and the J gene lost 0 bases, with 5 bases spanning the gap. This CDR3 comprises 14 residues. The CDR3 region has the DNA TGTGCCAGCAGTTTAGCTACCACTAACTATGGCTACACCTTC. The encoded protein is CASSLATTNYGYTF.

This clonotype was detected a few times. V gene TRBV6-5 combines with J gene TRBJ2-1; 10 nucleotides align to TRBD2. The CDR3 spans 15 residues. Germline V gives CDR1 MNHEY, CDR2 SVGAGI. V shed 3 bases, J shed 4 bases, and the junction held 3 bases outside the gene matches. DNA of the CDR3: TGTGCCAGCAGTTATGGGACTAGCGCATACAATGAGCAGTTCTTC. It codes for CASSYGTSAYNEQFF.

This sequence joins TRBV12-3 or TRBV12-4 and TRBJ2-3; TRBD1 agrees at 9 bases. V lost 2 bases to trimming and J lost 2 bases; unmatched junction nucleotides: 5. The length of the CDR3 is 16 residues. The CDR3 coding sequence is TGTGCCAGCAGTTTATACCGGGACAGGGTCACAGATACGCAGTATTTT. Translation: CASSLYRDRVTDTQYF.

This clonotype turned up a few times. Here the CDR3 reads CASSLVLGNPVGQFF. The CDR3 nucleotides read TGTGCCAGCAGCTTGGTGTTGGGAAACCCGGTGGGGCAGTTCTTC. The chain carries TRBV5-4 and TRBJ2-1; no definite D call. The CDR3 is 15 amino acids. The V end lost 0 bases, the J end lost 12 bases, and 19 bases lay between the germline ends. Germline CDR1 SGHNT, CDR2 YYREEE (reference sequence).